This T cell receptor beta chain was recovered during a study of CD8 T cells in ankylosing spondylitis. Germline CDR1 is LGHDT and CDR2 is YNNKEL (reference sequence). This CDR3 is built from 17 residues. To note about this clonotype: No antigen is known for it. The junction departs from the called germline gene at one end, perhaps through a read error.

Using quantitative 5'-RACE with molecular barcodes, the authors made TCR beta libraries. A single record per CDR3 protein comes from TCRdb applying MiXCR to the 5' RACE reads. The profile shows about 130,000 distinct CDR3 sequences, more than 5.5% of them singletons. Overall study results and limits: Within ankylosing spondylitis blood, a TCR beta motif made up of eight or nine highly homologous variants appeared to be characteristic. Disease-linked clones reportedly showed significant enrichment in matched ankylosing spondylitis synovial fluid.

This clonotype originated in a female donor with ankylosing spondylitis or in good health (not recorded which). The sample comprised blood, either unsorted or a sorted T cell fraction (not recorded which). This rearrangement joins TRBV3-1 to TRBJ2-1; D not certain. The CDR3 here is CATSQQIGWDSYNEQFF. In DNA, the CDR3 is TGTGCCACCAGCCAGCAGATCGGGTGGGACTCCTACAATGAGCAGTTCTTC.